This TCR beta chain is drawn from a study of blood T cell repertoires in COVID-19. Individuals aged about 18 to 100 years were recruited from fewer than 25 US areas. Per the study methods: For nucleated cells, counts were estimated from reference gene primer amplification. Here immunoSEQ multiplex PCR was the method, and the copy in TCRdb shows in-frame clones only, minus some. The V and J calls and clone size are taken from that table; D and trimming were inferred from the DNA. The data hold approximately 210,000 clones, with 81% observed a single time. The source of this sequence is a woman between 45 and 65 years old with acute COVID-19. The specimen sequenced was PBMCs or T cells enriched from blood (not recorded which).

CDR3 region: CASSMSAGGSNQPQHF. The CDR3 region has the DNA TGTGCCAGTAGTATGTCGGCTGGGGGGAGCAATCAGCCCCAGCATTTT. The chain employs TRBV19 and TRBJ1-5, with D possibly TRBD1 on 5 matching bases. The germline V gene has CDR1 LNHDA and CDR2 SQIVND (reference sequence). The germline V and J ends were trimmed by 3 bases and 1 base, with 13 bases remaining between them. The CDR3 is 16 residues long.